Here is one T cell receptor (beta chain) with its context. TCRdb re-derived calls from the PCR reads in MiXCR, one entry per CDR3 protein. The sample carries about 93,000 distinct CDR3 sequences, 48% recorded once. The sample comes from a study of CDR3 diversity in severe acne. Germline lookup yields CDR1 MNHEY and CDR2 SVGAGI. This CDR3 comprises 12 residues. V was pared by 8 bases and J by 0 bases, with 8 bases between. The source is a male donor in good health, serving as a control. The sample taken for sequencing was blood. This chain connects TRBV6-5 to TRBJ2-7; D ambiguous. The CDR3 region is CASSFTSYEQYF. For the CDR3, the DNA is TGTGCCAGCTCCTTCACCTCCTACGAGCAGTACTTC.